The 16 T cell receptor beta chains below were found in one sample sequenced in a study of shared clonotypes between healthy human individuals. Naive CD8 cells, CD45RO-negative and positively selected for CCR7, excluded terminally differentiated effector memory CD45RA+ cells. Libraries were prepared by immunoSEQ multiplex PCR; TCRdb keeps only in-frame clonotypes and omits some of them. The table lists 2 million or so clones, about 94% of them singletons. Sequenced material: naive CD8+ T cells sorted from blood. The source of these receptors is a man in his late teens or twenties in good health.

The chain joins TRBV10-2 to TRBJ1-4; the D gene is possibly TRBD1 (6 bases). The V end was cut by 2 bases, the J end by 0 bases, with 7 bases between. Germline CDR1 reads WSHSY; CDR2 reads SAAADI. This CDR3 contains 15 residues. The CDR3 DNA sequence: TGCGCCAGCAGTGAGGGGACAACAACTAATGAAAAACTGTTTTTT. Translated, it gives CASSEGTTTNEKLFF.

The chain couples TRBV19 to TRBJ2-2; D unresolved. Germline V gene sequence: CDR1 LNHDA, CDR2 SQIVND (reference sequence). The CDR3 runs 12 residues. Trimming removed 4 bases at V and 3 bases at J, with 3 bases between. CDR3 nucleotides: TGTGCCAGTAGTAAATACACCGGGGAGCTGTTTTTT. This translates into CASSKYTGELFF.

J is TRBJ2-7 and V is TRBV25-1, with 7 bases identical to TRBD1. V lost 7 bases and J lost 3; bases outside the gene matches: 12. This CDR3 comprises 15 residues. Germline CDR1 is MGHDK and CDR2 is SYGVNS. The CDR3 DNA reads TGTGCCAGCATCGGAACAGGGGCCGATTTCTACGAGCAGTACTTC. It yields the protein CASIGTGADFYEQYF.

The chain employs TRBV5-8 and TRBJ2-1; 8 positions agree with TRBD1. CDR3 length equals 15 residues. Trimming removed 6 bases from V and 12 bases from J; junction bases left unmatched: 17. Germline loops: CDR1 SGHTS, CDR2 YDEGEE. CDR3 DNA: TGTGCCAGCACTTTGGGCGGGACAGGCCTCTTGGGGCAGTTCTTC. Its translation is CASTLGGTGLLGQFF.

This chain links TRBV29-1 with TRBJ2-7; 9 bases agree with TRBD1. Germline CDR1 reads SQVTM; CDR2 reads ANQGSEA. Trimming removed 4 bases from V and 3 bases from J; junction bases left unmatched: 7. The CDR3 sequence is 14 residues long. CDR3 in DNA: TGCAGCGTTGGGAATCCGGGACAGGGCTACGAGCAGTACTTC. Its protein product is CSVGNPGQGYEQYF.

On this clone: Other DNA sequences in this specimen translate into the identical CDR3. The V call is TRBV5-5, the J call TRBJ2-7; TRBD2 matches at 8 bases. V trimming: 2 bases; J trimming: 3 bases; junction bases outside the gene matches: 4. CDR3 size: 14 residues. The germline CDR1 and CDR2 sequences are SGHKS and YYEKEE (reference sequence). This CDR3 reads CASSLAAGDYEQYF. CDR3 sequence (DNA): TGTGCCAGCAGCTTAGCAGCGGGAGACTACGAGCAGTACTTC.

The genes are TRBV27 and TRBJ2-7; 8 bases match TRBD1. V shed 4 bases and J 0 bases; nucleotides not matched to a gene: 8. The germline V gene has CDR1 MNHEY and CDR2 SMNVEV (reference sequence). CDR3 length: 16 residues. The CDR3 DNA follows: TGTGCCAGCAGTTCGAGGACAGGGATTCCCTCCTACGAGCAGTACTTC. As protein: CASSSRTGIPSYEQYF.

The chain is built from TRBV21-1 and TRBJ1-2. TRBV21-1 is listed as a pseudogene. The CDR3 covers 17 residues. In nucleotides, the CDR3 is TGTGCCAGCAGCAAAGGGGACCGGTGCCGAAACTTGGATGGCTACACCTTC. It translates to CASSKGDRCRNLDGYTF.

Comment on this clone: Other DNA sequences in this sample translate to the same CDR3. This chain connects TRBV6-5 to TRBJ2-3; tentatively, D is TRBD2 (5 bases). CDR3 length equals 14 residues. V lost 2 bases, J lost 0 bases, and 6 bases lay in between. Looked up from germline, CDR1 is MNHEY and CDR2 is SVGAGI. CDR3 bases: TGTGCCAGCAGTTACGAGGGTAGCACAGATACGCAGTATTTT. It yields the protein CASSYEGSTDTQYF.

The chain couples TRBV2 to TRBJ1-6; D perhaps matches TRBD1 (5 bases). CDR3 size: 17 residues. V dropped 1 base and J dropped 7 bases, with 17 bases sitting between them. Germline CDR1 reads SNHLY; CDR2 reads FYNNEI. The CDR3 sequence: CASSEETVFFGNSPLHF. DNA of the CDR3: TGTGCCAGCAGTGAAGAGACAGTATTTTTCGGGAATTCACCCCTCCACTTT.

The chain recombines TRBV27 with TRBJ1-5, with 9 bases identical to TRBD1. Germline V gives CDR1 MNHEY, CDR2 SMNVEV (reference sequence). V dropped 6 bases and J dropped 4; count of bases not matched to a gene: 7. The CDR3 is made up of 15 amino acids. CDR3 amino acids: CASRPGTGMNQPQHF. CDR3 nucleotides: TGTGCCAGCAGGCCCGGGACAGGGATGAATCAGCCCCAGCATTTT.

The chain combines TRBV15 with TRBJ1-1; 9 nucleotides agree with TRBD1. The CDR3 is 15 amino acids. Per germline, CDR1 LNHNV and CDR2 YYDKDF (reference sequence). V was clipped by 4 bases and J by 1 base; unmatched bases: 4. The CDR3 loop reads CATSTLTGGNTEAFF. The CDR3 DNA follows: TGTGCCACCAGCACATTGACAGGGGGGAACACTGAAGCTTTCTTT.

J is TRBJ1-4 and V is TRBV9; D is unresolved. V lost 1 base and J 8 bases, leaving 12 bases between the germline ends. This CDR3 is 14 amino acids long. Per germline, CDR1 SGDLS and CDR2 YYNGEE. CDR3 in DNA: TGTGCCAGCAGCGTATTTAGTCACAAGGAAAAACTGTTTTTT. Translating it yields CASSVFSHKEKLFF.

The J gene is TRBJ2-5, the V gene TRBV11-2; 8 nucleotides align to TRBD1. This CDR3 is 14 amino acids long. Per the germline V gene, CDR1 is SGHAT and CDR2 is FQNNGV. Trimming removed 5 bases from V and 5 bases from J; junction bases left unmatched: 7. The CDR3 reads CASSLGTGRETQYF. The CDR3, as DNA: TGTGCCAGCAGCCTCGGGACAGGCAGGGAGACCCAGTACTTC.

The chain has TRBV9 and TRBJ2-7; the D gene is possibly TRBD2 (6 bases). This CDR3 is 15 amino acids long. The germline V and J ends were trimmed by 0 bases and 5 bases, with 15 bases remaining between them. CDR1 is SGDLS and CDR2 is YYNGEE in the germline V gene. DNA of the CDR3: TGTGCCAGCAGCGTAGCTGGACTACCCAATCACGAGCAGTACTTC. Its protein product is CASSVAGLPNHEQYF.

This chain links TRBV28 with TRBJ1-4; the D is unclear. The CDR3 loop spans 14 amino acids. The V end lost 3 bases, the J end lost 4 bases, and 9 bases lay between the germline ends. CDR1 is MDHEN and CDR2 is SYDVKM in the germline V gene. CDR3 residues: CASSFIGLNEKLFF. The CDR3 bases are TGTGCCAGCAGTTTTATCGGCCTTAATGAAAAACTGTTTTTT. Full variable domain (rest looked up from reference TRBV28 and TRBJ1-4): DVKVTQSSRYLVKRTGEKVFLECVQDMDHENMFWYRQDPGLGLRLIYFSYDVKMKEKGDIPEGYSVSREKKERFSLILESASTNQTSMYLCASSFIGLNEKLFFGSGTQLSVL.